The clone carrying this T cell receptor beta chain was recorded many times. This sample stems from a study of T cells in Graves' hyperthyroidism and ophthalmopathy. Subjects aged 18 to 65 presented with newly diagnosed hyperthyroidism of less than 2 months' duration. Clinical symptoms, serum thyroxine and TRAb, thyroid ultrasound and orbital computed tomography together formed the diagnostic basis. The blood sample dates from first hyperthyroidism diagnosis, preceding any ophthalmopathy symptoms. The authors obtained PBMCs from about 9 ml of fresh peripheral blood. The investigators amplified TCR beta CDR3 regions from RNA transcripts. HTBI primers were the set used in a first-round RT-PCR of the TCR CDR3. TCRdb re-called the multiplex PCR reads through MiXCR, storing one row per CDR3 protein. The data hold around 340,000 distinct CDR3 sequences, with approximately 18% observed a single time. The CDR3 spans 10 residues. With 8 bases removed from V and 4 bases from J, the gap between germline ends came to 3 bases.

The source of this sequence is a woman aged 30 to 39 with Graves' hyperthyroidism that later progressed to Graves' ophthalmopathy. The chain has TRBV12-3 or TRBV12-4 and TRBJ1-3; D gene ambiguous. Sequencing used blood. The CDR3 loop is CASGGNTIYF. The CDR3 nucleotides are TGTGCCAGCGGGGGAAACACCATATATTTT.